This T cell receptor beta chain was profiled in a study of T cell responses to AZD1222 COVID-19 vaccine. Study-level findings and limits: Donors were largely white British and mainly female; clonal diversity was possibly underestimated. After the peak T cell response, and only then, were repertoires sampled. Unmutated regions of variants are reportedly targeted by nearly half of spike-specific TCRs. Vaccination with two AZD1222 doses was followed by a rise in Spike-specific TCR breadth and depth.

As for this clone: Its antigen is still unknown.

Assay: immunoSEQ multiplex PCR; the TCRdb copy retains only in-frame clones and omits some. The profile covers approximately 150,000 clones, with over 85% appearing a single time and more than 0.8% taken by the ten largest. The CDR3 has 17 amino acids. V was shortened by 3 bases and J by 0 bases, with 15 bases between the two germline ends. In germline, CDR1 is KGHSH, CDR2 LQKENI. This specimen consisted of peripheral blood, obtained on day 0 of MenACWY control vaccination. This sequence joins TRBV18 and TRBJ1-3, with D possibly matching TRBD1 (6 bases). This sequence was found in an adult in good health. The CDR3 region is CASSPQRAGASGNTIYF. The CDR3 region has the DNA TGTGCCAGCTCACCGCAACGAGCGGGGGCCTCTGGAAACACCATATATTTT.